Below are 5 T cell receptor beta chains sequenced from a single sample in a study of blood T cell repertoires in COVID-19. Assay: immunoSEQ multiplex PCR; the TCRdb copy retains only in-frame clones and omits some. The sample carries a few hundred thousand clones, around 82% recorded once. The sample taken for sequencing was peripheral blood. The receptors shown here come from a woman in her 30s who had recovered from COVID-19.

The chain links TRBV18 to TRBJ1-6; 7 nucleotides align to TRBD1. Trimming removed 3 bases from V and 5 bases from J; junction bases left unmatched: 4. Germline V gene lookup returns CDR1 KGHSH and CDR2 LQKENI. The CDR3 sequence is 15 residues long. The CDR3 sequence: CASSPIRGDNSPLHF. The DNA for the CDR3 is TGTGCCAGCTCACCTATCAGGGGGGATAATTCACCCCTCCACTTT.

This clone has ten or more counts. V gene TRBV29-1 combines with J gene TRBJ1-4, with D perhaps matching TRBD1 (6 bases). CDR3 length: 11 residues. V gave up 4 bases and J gave up 7 bases, with 7 bases separating them. Germline V lookup: CDR1 SQVTM, CDR2 ANQGSEA. The CDR3 DNA follows: TGCAGCGTTGGAGGGGGTGAAAAACTGTTTTTT. Protein product: CSVGGGEKLFF.

The chain combines TRBV2 with TRBJ1-2; D gene ambiguous. The CDR3 totals 13 residues. The V end was cut by 6 bases, the J end by 3 bases, with 11 bases between. From germline, CDR1 is SNHLY and CDR2 FYNNEI. The CDR3 sequence is CASRFEAHYGYTF. Written as DNA, the CDR3 is TGTGCCAGCAGGTTCGAGGCCCACTATGGCTACACCTTC.

The J gene is TRBJ1-5, the V gene TRBV10-3; 12 bases line up with TRBD1. Germline loops: CDR1 ENHRY, CDR2 SYGVKD. The J segment lost 2 bases and the V segment lost 10 bases, leaving 9 bases of the junction unmatched. The CDR3 is made up of 16 amino acids. The CDR3: CATSGTGGMGNQPQHF. The CDR3 DNA is TGTGCCACCTCCGGGACAGGGGGCATGGGCAATCAGCCCCAGCATTTT.

To note about this clone: This same CDR3 is encoded by further DNA sequences in the sample. CDR3 loop: CASSLGQSYEQYF. The CDR3 DNA is TGTGCCAGCAGCTTAGGACAGTCCTACGAGCAGTACTTC. The chain joins TRBV11-2 to TRBJ2-7; D might be TRBD1 (5 bases). Germline loops: CDR1 SGHAT, CDR2 FQNNGV. CDR3 length equals 13 residues. The V and J ends lost 1 base and 1 base respectively, with 5 bases between them.